The sequence of this T cell receptor beta chain was determined in a study of blood T cell repertoires in COVID-19. On the study more broadly: COVID-19 samples collected from the United States, Italy and Spain covered acute and convalescent phases. PBMCs, B-cell-depleted T cells, or T cells provided the cDNA or gDNA that made up the material.

Repertoires were generated with immunoSEQ multiplex PCR, while TCRdb's copy carries only in-frame clones and drops some. The table has 300,000 to 400,000 clones, more than 75% seen once. V lost 3 bases and J 3 bases, leaving 8 bases between the germline ends. CDR1 and CDR2 from the germline V gene are SGHDN and FVKESK. The CDR3 sequence is 13 residues long. Source material: peripheral blood. The receptor comes from a man aged 50-59 years with active or convalescent COVID-19. The chain recombines TRBV14 with TRBJ2-5, with D tentatively TRBD2 (5 bases). The CDR3 sequence: CASSHLGEETQYF. The DNA for the CDR3 is TGTGCCAGCAGCCACTTGGGAGAAGAGACCCAGTACTTC.